This T cell receptor (beta chain) is from a study of beta chain features in type 1 diabetes. Sequenced material consisted of expressed TCRB transcripts (all of the isolated RNA was reverse transcribed). Sequencing was performed with immunoSEQ multiplex PCR; in TCRdb, only in-frame clones are kept and a portion is missing. The table lists approximately 400,000 clones, approximately 16% of them singletons. The CDR3 has 15 amino acids. Trimming removed 3 bases from V and 8 bases from J; junction bases left unmatched: 10. Germline V lookup: CDR1 GTSNPN, CDR2 SVGIG (reference sequence). Note on this clone: Its antigen is not known.

Regarding the study as a whole: Any role of HLA type in TCRB rearrangement remained unresolved here.

The source material was naive CD4+ T cells from blood. V gene TRBV30 combines with J gene TRBJ2-1; 10 bases line up with TRBD2. This TCR was recovered from a woman aged 18 to 35 in good health. As DNA, the CDR3 is TGTGCCTGGAGGGAACCTAGCGGGAGTATATATGAGCAGTTCTTC. Protein product: CAWREPSGSIYEQFF.